The rows below give T cell receptor beta chains drawn from one sample of a study of monozygotic twins with inflammatory bowel disease. With the 5' RACE reads reprocessed, TCRdb shows one record per CDR3 protein and no DNA. This repertoire includes around 140,000 distinct CDR3 sequences. Source material: blood. The receptors were gathered from a human donor with ulcerative colitis or Crohn's disease, or a healthy co-twin of an affected twin (not recorded which). CDR3s include the opening cysteine and the closing phenylalanine or tryptophan.

J gene | V gene | CDR3 protein
TRBJ2-5 | TRBV11-2 | CASTPGGQETQYF
TRBJ2-1 | TRBV10-3 | CAIGTSGLDEQFF
TRBJ2-1 | TRBV4-2 | CASSQLAGGPNEQFF
TRBJ2-5 | TRBV7-2 | CASSLANPTQETQYF
TRBJ1-5 | TRBV5-5 | CASSLTGMQNQPQHF
TRBJ1-3 | TRBV3-1 | CASSLGQASGNTIYF
TRBJ2-1 | TRBV27 | CASNFSGASEQFF
TRBJ1-1 | TRBV25-1 | CASTKGGNTEAFF
TRBJ2-3 | TRBV29-1 | CSAQRRGADTQYF
TRBJ1-1 | TRBV6-2/TRBV6-3 | CASSYGQPEAFF
TRBJ2-5 | TRBV29-1 | CSVEKAPSGSETQYF
TRBJ1-2 | TRBV6-5 | CASSSTGFNGYTF
TRBJ1-2 | TRBV24-1 | CATSPQGLNYGYTF
TRBJ2-7 | TRBV7-2 | CASSSYGTGAYEQYF
TRBJ1-5 | TRBV5-1 | CASSLATGPQPQHF
TRBJ2-3 | TRBV27 | CASSRDRGNTDTQYF
TRBJ2-1 | TRBV5-1 | CASSPRRGTSGGLFSYNEQFF
TRBJ1-2 | TRBV29-1 | CSVRAKGTGYGYTF
TRBJ1-5 | TRBV6-6 | CASRGRVDQPQHF
TRBJ2-3 | TRBV4-3 | CASSQGIGTGRDTQYF
TRBJ1-1 | TRBV9 | CASSVEGNTEAFF
TRBJ2-2 | TRBV19 | CASSIMSGGELFF
TRBJ2-7 | TRBV28 | CASSPLKLAGVTYEQYF
TRBJ2-7 | TRBV20-1 | CSANKQEYEQYF
TRBJ2-7 | TRBV6-1 | CASIRRSGSYEQYF
TRBJ2-2 | TRBV19 | CASSLPRGLAGERIWELFF
TRBJ1-2 | TRBV18 | CASSPAGSNYGYTF